This note documents a single TCR beta chain sequence. What it recognizes is unknown. This CDR3 is 16 amino acids long. V was pared by 0 bases and J by 1 base, with 13 bases between. Looked up from germline, CDR1 is SGHRS and CDR2 is YFSETQ. This entry belongs to a study of beta chain features in type 1 diabetes. On average, the one heparinised blood draw given by each donor was approximately 120 mL. Every bit of the isolated RNA underwent reverse transcription, so sequencing read expressed TCRB transcripts. TCRdb keeps only in-frame clones here, not all; method: immunoSEQ multiplex PCR. The profile covers tens of thousands of clones, with approximately 49% appearing a single time and about 0.24% taken by the ten largest. The study's findings and limits: Moderate but significant shortening of TCRB CDR3s was recorded in all four CD4+ subsets from Type 1 diabetes patients. Whatever favoring of shorter templates PCR might show would apply equally to patients and controls.

The clonotype was recovered from a woman in her twenties or thirties in good health. The chain employs TRBV5-1 and TRBJ2-5, with TRBD2 as a possible D gene (7 bases). The sample was stem cell memory CD4+ T cells from blood. Here the CDR3 DNA reads TGCGCCAGCAGCTTGGTGGGGGGGCTTCCCCAAGAGACCCAGTACTTC. The encoded protein is CASSLVGGLPQETQYF.